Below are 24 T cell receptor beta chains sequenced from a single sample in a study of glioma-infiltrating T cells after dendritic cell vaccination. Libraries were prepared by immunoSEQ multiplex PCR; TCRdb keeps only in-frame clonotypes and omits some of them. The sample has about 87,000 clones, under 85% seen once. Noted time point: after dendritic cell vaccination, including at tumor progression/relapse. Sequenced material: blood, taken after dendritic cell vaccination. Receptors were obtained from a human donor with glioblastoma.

Here the CDR3 reads CASTPRGWGDTQYF. Here the CDR3 DNA reads TGTGCCAGTACTCCCAGGGGCTGGGGAGATACGCAGTATTTT. The chain uses TRBV19 and TRBJ2-3; tentative D call: TRBD1 (6 bases). The germline V and J ends were trimmed by 7 bases and 5 bases, with 16 bases remaining between them. The germline CDR1 and CDR2 sequences are LNHDA and SQIVND (reference sequence). CDR3 length equals 14 residues.

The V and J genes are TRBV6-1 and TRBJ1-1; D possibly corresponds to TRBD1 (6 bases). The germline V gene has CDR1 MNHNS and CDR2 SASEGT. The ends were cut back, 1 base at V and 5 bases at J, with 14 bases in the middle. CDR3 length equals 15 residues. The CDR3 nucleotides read TGTGCCAGCAGTGAAGGGCAGACAGGTTGGACTGAAGCTTTCTTT. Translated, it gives CASSEGQTGWTEAFF.

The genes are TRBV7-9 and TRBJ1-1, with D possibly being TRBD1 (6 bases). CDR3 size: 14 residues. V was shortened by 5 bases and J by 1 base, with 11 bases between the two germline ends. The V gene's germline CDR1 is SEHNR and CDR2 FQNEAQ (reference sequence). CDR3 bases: TGTGCCAGCAGCCTGACAGGTCAGAACACTGAAGCTTTCTTT. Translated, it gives CASSLTGQNTEAFF.

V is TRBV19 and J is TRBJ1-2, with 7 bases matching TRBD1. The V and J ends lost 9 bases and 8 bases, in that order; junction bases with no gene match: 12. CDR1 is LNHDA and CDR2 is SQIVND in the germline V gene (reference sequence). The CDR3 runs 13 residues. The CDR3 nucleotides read TGTGCCAGCAGCGGACAGGTCCTGGCCGGCTACACCTTC. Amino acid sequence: CASSGQVLAGYTF.

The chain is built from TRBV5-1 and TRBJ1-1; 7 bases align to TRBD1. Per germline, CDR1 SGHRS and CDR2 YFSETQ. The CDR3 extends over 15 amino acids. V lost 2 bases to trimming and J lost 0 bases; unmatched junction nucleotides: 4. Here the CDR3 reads CASSFRTGLNTEAFF. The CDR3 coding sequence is TGCGCCAGCAGCTTCCGGACAGGATTGAACACTGAAGCTTTCTTT.

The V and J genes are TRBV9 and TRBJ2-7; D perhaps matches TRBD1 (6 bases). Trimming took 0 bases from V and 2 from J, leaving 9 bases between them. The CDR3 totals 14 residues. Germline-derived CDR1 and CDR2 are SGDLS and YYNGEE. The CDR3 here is CASSVGGQPYEQYF. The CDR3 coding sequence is TGTGCCAGCAGCGTAGGGGGACAACCCTACGAGCAGTACTTC.

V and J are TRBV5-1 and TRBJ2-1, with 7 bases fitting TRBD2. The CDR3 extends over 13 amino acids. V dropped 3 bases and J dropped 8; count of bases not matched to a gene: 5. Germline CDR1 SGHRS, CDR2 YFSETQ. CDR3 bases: TGCGCCAGCAGCTGGGACTATGACGATGAGCAGTTCTTC. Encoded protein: CASSWDYDDEQFF.

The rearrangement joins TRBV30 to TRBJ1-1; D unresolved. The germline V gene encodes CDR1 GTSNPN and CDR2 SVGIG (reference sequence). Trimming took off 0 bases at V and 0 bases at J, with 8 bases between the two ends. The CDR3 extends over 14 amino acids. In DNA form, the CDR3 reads TGTGCCTGGAGTGTCGGGGTCATGAACACTGAAGCTTTCTTT. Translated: CAWSVGVMNTEAFF.

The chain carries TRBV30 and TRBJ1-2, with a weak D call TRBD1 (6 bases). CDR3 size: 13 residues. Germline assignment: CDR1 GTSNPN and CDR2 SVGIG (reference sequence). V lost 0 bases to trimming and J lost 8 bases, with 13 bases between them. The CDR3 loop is CAWSVASRGGYTF. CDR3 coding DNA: TGTGCCTGGAGTGTAGCATCTAGGGGGGGCTACACCTTC.

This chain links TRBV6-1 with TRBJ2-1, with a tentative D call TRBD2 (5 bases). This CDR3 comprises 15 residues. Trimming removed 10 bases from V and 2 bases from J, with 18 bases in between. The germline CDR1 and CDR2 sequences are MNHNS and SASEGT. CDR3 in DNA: TGTGCCACCATCCCGGGAAGTGGGGCCTACAATGAGCAGTTCTTC. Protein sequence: CATIPGSGAYNEQFF.

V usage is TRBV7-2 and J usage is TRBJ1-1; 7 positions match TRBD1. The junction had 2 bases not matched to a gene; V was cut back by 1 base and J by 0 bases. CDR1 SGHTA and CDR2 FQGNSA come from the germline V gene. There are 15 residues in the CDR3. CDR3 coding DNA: TGTGCCAGCAGCTTAGTCACAGGGGTGAACACTGAAGCTTTCTTT. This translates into CASSLVTGVNTEAFF.

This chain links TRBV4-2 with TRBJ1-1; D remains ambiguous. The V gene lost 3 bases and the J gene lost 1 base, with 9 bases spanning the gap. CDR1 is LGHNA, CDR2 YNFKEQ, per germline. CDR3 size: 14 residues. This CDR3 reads CASSHRHRNTEAFF. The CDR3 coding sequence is TGTGCCAGCAGCCACCGGCACAGGAACACTGAAGCTTTCTTT.

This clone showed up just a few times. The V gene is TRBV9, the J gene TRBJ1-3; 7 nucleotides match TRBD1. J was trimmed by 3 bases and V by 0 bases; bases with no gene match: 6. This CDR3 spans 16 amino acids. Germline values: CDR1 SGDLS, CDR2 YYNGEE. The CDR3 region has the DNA TGTGCCAGCAGCGTAGCTGTGAGGGGGCTTGGAAACACCATATATTTT. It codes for CASSVAVRGLGNTIYF.

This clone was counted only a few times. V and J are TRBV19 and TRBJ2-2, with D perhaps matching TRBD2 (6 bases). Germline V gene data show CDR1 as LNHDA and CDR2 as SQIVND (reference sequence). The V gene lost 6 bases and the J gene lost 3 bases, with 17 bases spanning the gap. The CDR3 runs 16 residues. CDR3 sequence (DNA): TGTGCCAGTAGCTCGACCGGGACTTGGGACACCGGGGAGCTGTTTTTT. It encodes CASSSTGTWDTGELFF.

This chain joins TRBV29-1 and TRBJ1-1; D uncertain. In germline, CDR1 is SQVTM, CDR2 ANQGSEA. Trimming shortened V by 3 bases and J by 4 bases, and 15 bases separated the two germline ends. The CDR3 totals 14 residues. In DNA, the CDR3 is TGCAGCGTTGAGGTATCGGGGTCGAGCACTGAAGCTTTCTTT. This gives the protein CSVEVSGSSTEAFF.

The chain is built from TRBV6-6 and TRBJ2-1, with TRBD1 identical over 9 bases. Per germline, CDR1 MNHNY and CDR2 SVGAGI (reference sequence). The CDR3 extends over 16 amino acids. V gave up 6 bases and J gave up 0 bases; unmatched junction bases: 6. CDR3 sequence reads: CASRGGQGYSYNEQFF. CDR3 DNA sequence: TGTGCCAGCAGGGGGGGACAGGGATACTCCTACAATGAGCAGTTCTTC.

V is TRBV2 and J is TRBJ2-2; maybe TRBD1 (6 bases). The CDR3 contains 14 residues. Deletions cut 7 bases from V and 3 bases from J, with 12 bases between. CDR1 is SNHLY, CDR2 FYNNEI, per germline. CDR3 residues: CASKTGLYTGELFF. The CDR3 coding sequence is TGTGCCAGCAAGACAGGACTTTACACCGGGGAGCTGTTTTTT.

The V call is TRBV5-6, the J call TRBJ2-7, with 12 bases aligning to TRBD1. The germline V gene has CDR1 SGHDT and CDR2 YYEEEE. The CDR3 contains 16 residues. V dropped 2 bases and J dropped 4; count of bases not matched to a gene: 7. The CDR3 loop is CASSLRGQGANYEQYF. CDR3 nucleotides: TGTGCCAGCAGCTTAAGGGGACAGGGGGCCAATTACGAGCAGTACTTC.

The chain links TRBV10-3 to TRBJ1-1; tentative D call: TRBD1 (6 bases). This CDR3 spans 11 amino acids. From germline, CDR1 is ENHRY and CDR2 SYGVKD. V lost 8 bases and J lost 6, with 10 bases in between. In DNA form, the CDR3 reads TGTGCCATCGGACAGAGGGCTGAAGCTTTCTTT. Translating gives CAIGQRAEAFF.

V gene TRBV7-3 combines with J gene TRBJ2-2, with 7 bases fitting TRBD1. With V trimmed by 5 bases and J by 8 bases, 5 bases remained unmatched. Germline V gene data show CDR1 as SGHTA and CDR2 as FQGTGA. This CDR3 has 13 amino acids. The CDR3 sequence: CASSVLRGGELFF. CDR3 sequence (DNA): TGTGCCAGCAGCGTCCTCAGGGGGGGGGAGCTGTTTTTT.

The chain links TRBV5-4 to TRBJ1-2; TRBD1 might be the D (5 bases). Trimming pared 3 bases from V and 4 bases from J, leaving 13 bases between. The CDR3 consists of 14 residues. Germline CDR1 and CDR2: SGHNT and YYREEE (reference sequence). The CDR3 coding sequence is TGTGCCAGCAGCTACCGGGGGGGGAGCTATGGCTACACCTTC. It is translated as CASSYRGGSYGYTF.

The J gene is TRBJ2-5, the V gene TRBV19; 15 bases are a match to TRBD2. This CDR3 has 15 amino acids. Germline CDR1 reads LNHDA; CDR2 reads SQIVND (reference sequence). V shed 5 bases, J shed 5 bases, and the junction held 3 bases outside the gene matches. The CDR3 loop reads CASSGTSGGKETQYF. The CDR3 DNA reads TGTGCCAGTAGTGGGACTAGCGGGGGGAAGGAGACCCAGTACTTC.

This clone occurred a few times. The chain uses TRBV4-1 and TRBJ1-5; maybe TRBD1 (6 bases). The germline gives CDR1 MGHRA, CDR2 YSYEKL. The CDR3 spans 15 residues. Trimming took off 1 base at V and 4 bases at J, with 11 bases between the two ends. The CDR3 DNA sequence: TGCGCCAGCAGCCAAGCGGCAGGGGCTAATCAGCCCCAGCATTTT. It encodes CASSQAAGANQPQHF.

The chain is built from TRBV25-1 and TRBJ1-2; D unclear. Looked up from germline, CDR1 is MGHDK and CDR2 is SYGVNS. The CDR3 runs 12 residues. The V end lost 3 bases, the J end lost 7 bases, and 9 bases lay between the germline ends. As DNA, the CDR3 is TGTGCCAGCAGTGACCCCCGGGGTGGCTACACCTTC. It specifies CASSDPRGGYTF.